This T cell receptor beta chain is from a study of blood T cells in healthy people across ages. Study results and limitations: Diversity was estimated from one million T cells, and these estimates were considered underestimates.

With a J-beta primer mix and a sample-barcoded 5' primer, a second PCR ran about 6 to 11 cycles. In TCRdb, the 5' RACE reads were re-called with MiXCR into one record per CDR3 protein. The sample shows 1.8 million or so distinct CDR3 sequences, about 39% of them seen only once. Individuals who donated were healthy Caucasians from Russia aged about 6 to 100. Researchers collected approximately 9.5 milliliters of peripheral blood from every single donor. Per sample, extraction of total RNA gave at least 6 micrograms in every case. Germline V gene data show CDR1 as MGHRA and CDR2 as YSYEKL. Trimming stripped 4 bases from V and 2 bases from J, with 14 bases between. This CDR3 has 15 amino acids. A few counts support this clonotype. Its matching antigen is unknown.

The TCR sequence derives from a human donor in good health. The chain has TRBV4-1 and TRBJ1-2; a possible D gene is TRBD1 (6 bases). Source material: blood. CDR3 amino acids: CASSPTRDKNYGYTF. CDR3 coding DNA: TGCGCCAGCAGCCCCACCAGGGACAAGAACTATGGCTACACCTTC.